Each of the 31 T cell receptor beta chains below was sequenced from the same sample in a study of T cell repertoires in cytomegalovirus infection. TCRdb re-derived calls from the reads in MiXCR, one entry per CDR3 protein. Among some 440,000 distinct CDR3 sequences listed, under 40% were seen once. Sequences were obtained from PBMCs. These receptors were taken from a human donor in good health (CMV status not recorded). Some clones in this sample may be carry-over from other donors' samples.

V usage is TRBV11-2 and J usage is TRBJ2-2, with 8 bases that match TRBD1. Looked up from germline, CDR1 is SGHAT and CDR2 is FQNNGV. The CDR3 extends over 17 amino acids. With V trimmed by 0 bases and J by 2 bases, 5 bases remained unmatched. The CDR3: CASSLDFDRGNTGELFF. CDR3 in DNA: TGTGCCAGCAGCTTAGACTTCGACAGGGGAAACACCGGGGAGCTGTTTTTT. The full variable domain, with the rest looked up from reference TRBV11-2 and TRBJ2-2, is EAGVAQSPRYKIIEKRQSVAFWCNPISGHATLYWYQQILGQGPKLLIQFQNNGVVDDSQLPKDRFSAERLKGVDSTLKIQPAKLEDSAVYLCASSLDFDRGNTGELFFGEGSRLTVL.

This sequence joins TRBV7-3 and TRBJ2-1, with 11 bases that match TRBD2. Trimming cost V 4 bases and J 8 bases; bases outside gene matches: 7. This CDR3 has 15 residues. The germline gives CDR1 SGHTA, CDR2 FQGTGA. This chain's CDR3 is CASSSSGGLGDEQFF. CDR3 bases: TGTGCCAGCAGCTCTAGCGGGGGGCTGGGTGATGAGCAGTTCTTC. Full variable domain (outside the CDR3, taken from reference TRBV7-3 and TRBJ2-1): GAGVSQTPSNKVTEKGKYVELRCDPISGHTALYWYRQSLGQGPEFLIYFQGTGAADDSGLPNDRFFAVRPEGSVSTLKIQRTERGDSAVYLCASSSSGGLGDEQFFGPGTRLTVL.

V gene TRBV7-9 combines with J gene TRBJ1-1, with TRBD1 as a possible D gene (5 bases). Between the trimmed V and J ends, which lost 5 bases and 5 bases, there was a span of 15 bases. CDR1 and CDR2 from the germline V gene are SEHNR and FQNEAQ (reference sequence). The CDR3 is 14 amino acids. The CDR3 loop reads CASSAVQGATEAFF. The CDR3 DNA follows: TGTGCCAGCAGCGCGGTCCAAGGGGCAACTGAAGCTTTCTTT.

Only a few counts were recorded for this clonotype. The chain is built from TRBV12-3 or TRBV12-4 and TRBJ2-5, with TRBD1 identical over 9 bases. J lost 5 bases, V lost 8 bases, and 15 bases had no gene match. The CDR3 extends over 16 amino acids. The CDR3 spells CASSPTGTGSRETQYF. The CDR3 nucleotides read TGTGCCAGCTCCCCGACCGGGACAGGGTCTCGGGAGACCCAGTACTTC.

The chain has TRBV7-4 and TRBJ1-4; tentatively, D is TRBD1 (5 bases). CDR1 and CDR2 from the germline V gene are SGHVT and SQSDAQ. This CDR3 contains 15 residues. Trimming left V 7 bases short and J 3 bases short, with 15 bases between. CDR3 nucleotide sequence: TGTGCCAGCACTATGAGTGGGGCTCCTAATGAAAAACTGTTTTTT. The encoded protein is CASTMSGAPNEKLFF.

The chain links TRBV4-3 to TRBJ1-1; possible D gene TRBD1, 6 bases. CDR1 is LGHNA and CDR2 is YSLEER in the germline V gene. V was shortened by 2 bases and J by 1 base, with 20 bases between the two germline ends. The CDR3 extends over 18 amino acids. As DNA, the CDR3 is TGCGCCAGCAGCCAATATGGGGGGCCCGGGGCCGCGAACACTGAAGCTTTCTTT. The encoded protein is CASSQYGGPGAANTEAFF.

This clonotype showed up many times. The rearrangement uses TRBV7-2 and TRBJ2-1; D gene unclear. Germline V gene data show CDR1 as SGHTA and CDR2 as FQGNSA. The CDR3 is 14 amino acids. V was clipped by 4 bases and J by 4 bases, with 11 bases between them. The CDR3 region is CASSSPVRYNEQFF. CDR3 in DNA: TGTGCCAGCAGCTCCCCGGTCCGATACAATGAGCAGTTCTTC.

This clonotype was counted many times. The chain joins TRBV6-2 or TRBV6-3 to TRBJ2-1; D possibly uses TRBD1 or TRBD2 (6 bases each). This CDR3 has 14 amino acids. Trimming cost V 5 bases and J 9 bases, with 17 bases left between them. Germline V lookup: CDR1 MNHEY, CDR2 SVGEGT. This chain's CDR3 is CASSPRGLGGEQFF. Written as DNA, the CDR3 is TGTGCCAGCAGTCCCCGGGGGCTCGGGGGTGAGCAGTTCTTC.

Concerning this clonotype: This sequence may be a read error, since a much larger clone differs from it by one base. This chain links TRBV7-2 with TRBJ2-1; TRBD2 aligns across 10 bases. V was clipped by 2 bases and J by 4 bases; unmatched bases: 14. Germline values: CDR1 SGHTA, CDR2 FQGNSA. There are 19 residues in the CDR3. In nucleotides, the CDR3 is TGTGCCAGCAGCTTAAGGTTCGGGACTAGCGTGGGGAGTTACAATGAGCAGTTCTTC. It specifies CASSLRFGTSVGSYNEQFF.

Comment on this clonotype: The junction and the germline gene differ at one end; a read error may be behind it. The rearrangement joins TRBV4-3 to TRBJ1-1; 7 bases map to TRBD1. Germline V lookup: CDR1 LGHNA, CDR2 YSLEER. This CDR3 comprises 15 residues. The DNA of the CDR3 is TGCGCCAGCAGCCCCACGGACAGGCGGGTGACTGTAGCTTTCTTT. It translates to CASSPTDRRVTVAFF.

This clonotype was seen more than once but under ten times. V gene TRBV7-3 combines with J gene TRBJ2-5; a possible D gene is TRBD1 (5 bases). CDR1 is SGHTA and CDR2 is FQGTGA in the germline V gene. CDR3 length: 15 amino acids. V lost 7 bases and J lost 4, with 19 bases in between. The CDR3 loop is CASNQGSCQGETQYF. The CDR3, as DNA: TGTGCCAGCAACCAGGGATCCTGCCAGGGAGAGACCCAGTACTTC.

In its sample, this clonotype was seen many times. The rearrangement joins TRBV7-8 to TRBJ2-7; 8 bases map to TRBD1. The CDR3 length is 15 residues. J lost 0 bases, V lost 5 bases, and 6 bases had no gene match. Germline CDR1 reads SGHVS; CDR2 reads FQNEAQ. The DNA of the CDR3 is TGTGCCAGCAGCCCACGGACAGGGCACTCCTACGAGCAGTACTTC. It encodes CASSPRTGHSYEQYF.

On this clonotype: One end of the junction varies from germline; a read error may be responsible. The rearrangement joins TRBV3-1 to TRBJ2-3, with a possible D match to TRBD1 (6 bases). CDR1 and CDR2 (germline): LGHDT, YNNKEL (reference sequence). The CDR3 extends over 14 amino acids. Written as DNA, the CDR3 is TGTGCCAGCAGCCGACAGGCAAGCACAGAGACGCAGTATTTT. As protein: CASSRQASTETQYF.

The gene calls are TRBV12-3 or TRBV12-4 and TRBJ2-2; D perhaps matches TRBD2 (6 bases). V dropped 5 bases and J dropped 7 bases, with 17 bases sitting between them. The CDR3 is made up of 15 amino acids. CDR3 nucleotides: TGTGCCAGCAGTCCATTCTCGGGGGTCAGCGGGGAGCTGTTTTTT. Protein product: CASSPFSGVSGELFF.

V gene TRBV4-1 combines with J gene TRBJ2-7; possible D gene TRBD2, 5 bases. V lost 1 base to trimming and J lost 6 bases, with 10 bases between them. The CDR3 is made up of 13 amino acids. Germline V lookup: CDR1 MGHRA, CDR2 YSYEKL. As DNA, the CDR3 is TGCGCCAGCAGCCAAGTTGTCGGGATCGAGCAGTACTTC. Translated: CASSQVVGIEQYF.

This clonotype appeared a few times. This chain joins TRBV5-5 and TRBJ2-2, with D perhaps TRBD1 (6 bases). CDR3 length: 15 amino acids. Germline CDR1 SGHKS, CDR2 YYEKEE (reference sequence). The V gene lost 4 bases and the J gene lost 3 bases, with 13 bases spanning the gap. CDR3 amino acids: CASSIWTVDTGELFF. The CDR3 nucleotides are TGTGCCAGCAGCATATGGACAGTTGACACCGGGGAGCTGTTTTTT.

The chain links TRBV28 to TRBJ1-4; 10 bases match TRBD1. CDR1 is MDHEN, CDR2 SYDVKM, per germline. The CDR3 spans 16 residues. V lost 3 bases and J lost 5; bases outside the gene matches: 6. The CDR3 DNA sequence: TGTGCCAGCAGTTTTCTATCGGGACAGGGGAATGAAAAACTGTTTTTT. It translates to CASSFLSGQGNEKLFF.

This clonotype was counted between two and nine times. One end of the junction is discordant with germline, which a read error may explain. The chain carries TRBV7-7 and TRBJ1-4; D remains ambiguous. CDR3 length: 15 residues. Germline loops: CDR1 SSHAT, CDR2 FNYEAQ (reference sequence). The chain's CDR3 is CASSLAATTNEKLFF. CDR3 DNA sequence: TGTGCTAGCAGCTTAGCTGCTACAACTAATGAAAAACTGTTTTTT. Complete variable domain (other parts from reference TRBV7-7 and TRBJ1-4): GAGVSQSPRYKVTKRGQDVTLRCDPISSHATLYWYQQALGQGPEFLTYFNYEAQPDKSGLPSDRFSAERPEGSISTLTIQRTEQRDSAMYRCASSLAATTNEKLFFGSGTQLSVL.

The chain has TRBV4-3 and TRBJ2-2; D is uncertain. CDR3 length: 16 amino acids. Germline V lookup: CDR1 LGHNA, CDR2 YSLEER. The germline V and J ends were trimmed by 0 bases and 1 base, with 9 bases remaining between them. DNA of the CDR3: TGCGCCAGCAGCCAAGATTCGGTCCGGAACACCGGGGAGCTGTTTTTT. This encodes CASSQDSVRNTGELFF.

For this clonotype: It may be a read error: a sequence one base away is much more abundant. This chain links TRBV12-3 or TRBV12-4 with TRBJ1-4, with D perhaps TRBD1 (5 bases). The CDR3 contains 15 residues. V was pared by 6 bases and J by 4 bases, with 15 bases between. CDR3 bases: TGTGCCAGCAGAGACACAGGTGTTGGTAATGAAAAACTGTTTTTT. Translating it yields CASRDTGVGNEKLFF.

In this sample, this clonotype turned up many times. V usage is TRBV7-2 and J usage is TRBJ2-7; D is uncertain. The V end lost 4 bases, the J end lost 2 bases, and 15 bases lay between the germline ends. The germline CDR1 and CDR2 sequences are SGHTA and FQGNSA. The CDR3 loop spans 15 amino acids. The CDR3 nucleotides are TGTGCCAGCAGCTCGATCCGGGTTCAGACCTACGAGCAGTACTTC. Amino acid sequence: CASSSIRVQTYEQYF.

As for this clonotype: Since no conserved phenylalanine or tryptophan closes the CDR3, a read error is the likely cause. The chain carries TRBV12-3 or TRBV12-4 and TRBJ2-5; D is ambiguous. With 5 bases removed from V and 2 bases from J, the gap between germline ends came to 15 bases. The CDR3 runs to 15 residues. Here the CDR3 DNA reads TGTGCCAGCAGTCCTAGACGACGGCTACAAGAGACCCAGTACTTA. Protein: CASSPRRRLQETQYL.

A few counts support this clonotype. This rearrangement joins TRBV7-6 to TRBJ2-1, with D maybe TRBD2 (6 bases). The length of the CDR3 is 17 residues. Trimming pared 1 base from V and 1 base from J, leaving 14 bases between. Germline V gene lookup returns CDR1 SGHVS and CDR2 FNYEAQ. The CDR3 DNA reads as TGTGCCAGCAGCTTAGAAGACGGGGGTATATCCTACAATGAGCAGTTCTTC. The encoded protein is CASSLEDGGISYNEQFF.

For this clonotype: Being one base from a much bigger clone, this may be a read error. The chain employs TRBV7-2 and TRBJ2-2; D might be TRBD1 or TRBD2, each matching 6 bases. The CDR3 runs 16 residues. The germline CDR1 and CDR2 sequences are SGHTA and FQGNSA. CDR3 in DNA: TGTGCCAGCAGCTTAACAGGGACCGCTCCCTCGGGGGAGCTGGTTTTT. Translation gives CASSLTGTAPSGELVF. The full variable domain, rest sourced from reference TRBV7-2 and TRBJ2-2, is GAGVSQSPSNKVTEKGKDVELRCDPISGHTALYWYRQSLGQGLEFLIYFQGNSAPDKSGLPSDRFSAERTGGSVSTLTIQRTQQEDSAVYLCASSLTGTAPSGELVFGEGSRLTVL.

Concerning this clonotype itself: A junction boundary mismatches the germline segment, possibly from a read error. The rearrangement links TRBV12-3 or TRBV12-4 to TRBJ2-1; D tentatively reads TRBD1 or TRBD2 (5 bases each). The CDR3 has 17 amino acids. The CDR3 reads CASSLGGAGTLYNEPFF. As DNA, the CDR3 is TGTGCCAGCAGTTTAGGAGGGGCAGGGACCCTGTACAATGAGCCGTTCTTC.

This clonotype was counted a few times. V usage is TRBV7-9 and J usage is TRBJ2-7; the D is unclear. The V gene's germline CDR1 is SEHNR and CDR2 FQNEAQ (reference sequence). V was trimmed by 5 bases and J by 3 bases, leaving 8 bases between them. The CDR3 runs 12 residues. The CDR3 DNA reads TGTGCCAGCAGCGGCCACAGCTACGAGCAGTACTTC. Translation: CASSGHSYEQYF. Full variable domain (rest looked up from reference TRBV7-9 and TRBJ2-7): DTGVSQNPRHKITKRGQNVTFRCDPISEHNRLYWYRQTLGQGPEFLTYFQNEAQLEKSRLLSDRFSAERPKGSFSTLEIQRTEQGDSAMYLCASSGHSYEQYFGPGTRLTVT.

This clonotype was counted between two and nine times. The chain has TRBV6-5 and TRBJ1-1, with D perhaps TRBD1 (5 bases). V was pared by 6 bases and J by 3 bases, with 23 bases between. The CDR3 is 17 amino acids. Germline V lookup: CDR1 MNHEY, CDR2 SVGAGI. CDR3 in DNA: TGTGCCAGCAGACTTGACAGAGACGCCCCGACGGACACTGAAGCTTTCTTT. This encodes CASRLDRDAPTDTEAFF.

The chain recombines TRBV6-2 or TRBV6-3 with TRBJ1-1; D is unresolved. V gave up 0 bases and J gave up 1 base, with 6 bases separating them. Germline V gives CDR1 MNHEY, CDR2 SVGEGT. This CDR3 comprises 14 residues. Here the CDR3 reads CASSYSRENTEAFF. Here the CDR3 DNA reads TGTGCCAGCAGTTACTCTAGGGAGAACACTGAAGCTTTCTTT.

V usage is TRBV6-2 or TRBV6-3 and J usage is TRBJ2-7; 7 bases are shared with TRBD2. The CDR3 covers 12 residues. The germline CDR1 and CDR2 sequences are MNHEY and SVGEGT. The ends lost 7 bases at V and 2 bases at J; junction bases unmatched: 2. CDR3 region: CASKGLAYEQYF. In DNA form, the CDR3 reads TGTGCCAGCAAAGGACTAGCCTACGAGCAGTACTTC.

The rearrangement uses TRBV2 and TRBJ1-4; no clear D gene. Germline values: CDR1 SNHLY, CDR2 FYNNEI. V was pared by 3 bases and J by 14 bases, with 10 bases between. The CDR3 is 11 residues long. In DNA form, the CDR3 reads TGTGCCAGCAGTGACTTGACTACCCTGTTTTTT. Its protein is CASSDLTTLFF.

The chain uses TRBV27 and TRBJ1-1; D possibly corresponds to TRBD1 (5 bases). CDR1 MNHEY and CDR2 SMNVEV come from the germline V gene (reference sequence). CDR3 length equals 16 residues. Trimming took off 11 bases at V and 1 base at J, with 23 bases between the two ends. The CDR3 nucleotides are TGTGCCCTACGGGGGTCTAACAGGCCCACGAACACTGAAGCTTTCTTT. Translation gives CALRGSNRPTNTEAFF.